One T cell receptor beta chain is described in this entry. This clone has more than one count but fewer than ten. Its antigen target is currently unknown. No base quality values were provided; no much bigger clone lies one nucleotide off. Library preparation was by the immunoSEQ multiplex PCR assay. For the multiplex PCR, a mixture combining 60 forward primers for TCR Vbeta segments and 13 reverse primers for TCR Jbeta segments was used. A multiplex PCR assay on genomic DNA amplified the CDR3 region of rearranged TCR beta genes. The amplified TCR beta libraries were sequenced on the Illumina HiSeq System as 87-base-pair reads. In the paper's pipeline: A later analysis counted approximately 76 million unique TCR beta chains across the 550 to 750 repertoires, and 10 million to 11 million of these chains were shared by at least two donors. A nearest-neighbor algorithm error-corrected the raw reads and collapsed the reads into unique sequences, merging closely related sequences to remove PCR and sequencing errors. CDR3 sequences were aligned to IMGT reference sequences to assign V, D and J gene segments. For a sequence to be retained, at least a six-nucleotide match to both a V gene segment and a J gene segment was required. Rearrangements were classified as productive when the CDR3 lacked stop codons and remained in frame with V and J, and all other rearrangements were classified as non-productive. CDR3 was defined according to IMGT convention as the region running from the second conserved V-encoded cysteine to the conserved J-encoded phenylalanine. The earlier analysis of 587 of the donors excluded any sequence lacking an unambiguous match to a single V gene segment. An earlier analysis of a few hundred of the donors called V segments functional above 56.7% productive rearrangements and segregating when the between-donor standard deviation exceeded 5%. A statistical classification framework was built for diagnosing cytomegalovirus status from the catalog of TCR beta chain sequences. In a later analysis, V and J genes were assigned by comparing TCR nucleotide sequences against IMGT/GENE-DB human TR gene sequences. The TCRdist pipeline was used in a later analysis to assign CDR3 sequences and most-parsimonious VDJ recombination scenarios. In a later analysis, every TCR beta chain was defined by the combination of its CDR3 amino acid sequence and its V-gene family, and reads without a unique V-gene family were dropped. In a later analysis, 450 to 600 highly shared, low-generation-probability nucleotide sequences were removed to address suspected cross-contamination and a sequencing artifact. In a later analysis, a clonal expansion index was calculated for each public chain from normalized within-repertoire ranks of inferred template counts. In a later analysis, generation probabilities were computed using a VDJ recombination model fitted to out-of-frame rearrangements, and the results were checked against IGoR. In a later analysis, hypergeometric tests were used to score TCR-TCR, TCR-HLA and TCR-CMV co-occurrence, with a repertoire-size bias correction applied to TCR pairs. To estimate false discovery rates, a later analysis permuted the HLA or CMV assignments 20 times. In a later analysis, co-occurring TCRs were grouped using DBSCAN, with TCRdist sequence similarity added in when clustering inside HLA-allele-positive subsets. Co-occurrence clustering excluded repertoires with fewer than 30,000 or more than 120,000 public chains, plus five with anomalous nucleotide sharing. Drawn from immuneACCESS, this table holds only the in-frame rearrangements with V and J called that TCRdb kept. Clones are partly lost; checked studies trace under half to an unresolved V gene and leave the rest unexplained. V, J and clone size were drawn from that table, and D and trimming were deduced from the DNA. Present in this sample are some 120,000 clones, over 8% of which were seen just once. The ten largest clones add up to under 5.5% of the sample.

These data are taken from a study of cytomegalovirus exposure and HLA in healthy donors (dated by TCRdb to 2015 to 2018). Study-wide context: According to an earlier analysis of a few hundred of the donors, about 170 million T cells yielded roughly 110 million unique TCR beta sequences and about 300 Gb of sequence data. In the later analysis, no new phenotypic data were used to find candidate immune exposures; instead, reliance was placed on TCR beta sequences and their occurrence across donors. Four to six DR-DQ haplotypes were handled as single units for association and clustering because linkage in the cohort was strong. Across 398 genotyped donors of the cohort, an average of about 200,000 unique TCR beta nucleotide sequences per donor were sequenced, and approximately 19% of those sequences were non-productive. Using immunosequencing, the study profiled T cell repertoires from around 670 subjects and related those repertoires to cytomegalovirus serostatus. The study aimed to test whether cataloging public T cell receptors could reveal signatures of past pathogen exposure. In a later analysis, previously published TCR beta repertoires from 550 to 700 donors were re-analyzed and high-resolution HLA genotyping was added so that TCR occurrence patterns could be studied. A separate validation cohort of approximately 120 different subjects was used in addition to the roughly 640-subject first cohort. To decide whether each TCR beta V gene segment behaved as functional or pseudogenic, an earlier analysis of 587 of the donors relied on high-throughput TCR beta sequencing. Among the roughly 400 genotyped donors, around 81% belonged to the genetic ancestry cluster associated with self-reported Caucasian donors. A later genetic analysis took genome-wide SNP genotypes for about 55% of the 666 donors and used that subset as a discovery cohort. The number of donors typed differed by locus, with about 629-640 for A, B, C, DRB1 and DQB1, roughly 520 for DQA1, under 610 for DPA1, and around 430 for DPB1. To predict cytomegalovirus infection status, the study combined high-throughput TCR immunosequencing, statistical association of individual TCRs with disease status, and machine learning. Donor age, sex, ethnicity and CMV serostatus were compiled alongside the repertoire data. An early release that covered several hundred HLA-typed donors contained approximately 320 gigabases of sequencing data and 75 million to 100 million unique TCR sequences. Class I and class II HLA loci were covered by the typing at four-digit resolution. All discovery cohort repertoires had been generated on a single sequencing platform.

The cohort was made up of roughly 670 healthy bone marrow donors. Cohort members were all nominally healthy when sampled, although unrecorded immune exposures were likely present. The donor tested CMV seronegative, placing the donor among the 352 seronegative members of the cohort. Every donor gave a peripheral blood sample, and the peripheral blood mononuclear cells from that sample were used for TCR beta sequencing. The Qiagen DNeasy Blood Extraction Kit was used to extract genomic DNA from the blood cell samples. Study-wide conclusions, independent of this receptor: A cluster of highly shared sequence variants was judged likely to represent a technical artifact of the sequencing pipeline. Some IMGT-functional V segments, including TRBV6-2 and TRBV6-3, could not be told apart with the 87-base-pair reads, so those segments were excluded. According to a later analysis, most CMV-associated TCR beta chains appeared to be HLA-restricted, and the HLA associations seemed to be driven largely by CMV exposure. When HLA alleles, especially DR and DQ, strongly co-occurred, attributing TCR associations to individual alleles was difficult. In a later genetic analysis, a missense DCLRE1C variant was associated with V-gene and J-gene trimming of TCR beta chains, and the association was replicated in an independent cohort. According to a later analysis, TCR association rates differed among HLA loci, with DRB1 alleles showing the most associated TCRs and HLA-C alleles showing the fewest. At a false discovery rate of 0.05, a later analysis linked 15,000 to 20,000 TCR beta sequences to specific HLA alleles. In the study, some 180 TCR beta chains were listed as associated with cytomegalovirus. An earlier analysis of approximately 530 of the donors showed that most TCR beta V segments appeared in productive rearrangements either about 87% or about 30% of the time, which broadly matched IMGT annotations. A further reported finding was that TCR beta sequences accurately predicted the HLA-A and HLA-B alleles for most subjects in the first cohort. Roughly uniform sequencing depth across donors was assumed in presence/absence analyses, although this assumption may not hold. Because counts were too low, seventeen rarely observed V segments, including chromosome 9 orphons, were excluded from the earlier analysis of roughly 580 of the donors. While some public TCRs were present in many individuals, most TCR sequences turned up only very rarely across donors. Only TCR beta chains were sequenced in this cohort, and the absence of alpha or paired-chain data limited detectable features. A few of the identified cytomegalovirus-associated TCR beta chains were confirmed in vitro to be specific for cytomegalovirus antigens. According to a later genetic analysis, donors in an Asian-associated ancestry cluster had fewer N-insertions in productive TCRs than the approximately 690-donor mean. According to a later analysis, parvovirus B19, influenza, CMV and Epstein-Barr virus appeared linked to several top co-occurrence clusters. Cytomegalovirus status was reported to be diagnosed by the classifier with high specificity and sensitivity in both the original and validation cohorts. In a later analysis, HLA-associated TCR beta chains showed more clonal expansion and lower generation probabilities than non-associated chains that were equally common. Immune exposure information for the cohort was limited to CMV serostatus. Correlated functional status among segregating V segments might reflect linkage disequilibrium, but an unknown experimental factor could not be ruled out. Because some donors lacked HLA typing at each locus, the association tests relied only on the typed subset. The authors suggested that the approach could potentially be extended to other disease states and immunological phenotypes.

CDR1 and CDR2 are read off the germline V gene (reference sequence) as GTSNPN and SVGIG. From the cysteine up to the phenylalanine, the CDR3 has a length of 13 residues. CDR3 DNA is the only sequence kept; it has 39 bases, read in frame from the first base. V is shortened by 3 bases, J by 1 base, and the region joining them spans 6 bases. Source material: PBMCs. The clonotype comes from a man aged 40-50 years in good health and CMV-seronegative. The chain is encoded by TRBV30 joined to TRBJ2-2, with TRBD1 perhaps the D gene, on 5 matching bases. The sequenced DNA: TGTGCCTGGAGGGACAAGAACACCGGGGAGCTGTTTTTT. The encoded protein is CAWRDKNTGELFF. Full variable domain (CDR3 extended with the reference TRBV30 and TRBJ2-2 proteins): SQTIHQWPATLVQPVGSPLSLECTVEGTSNPNLYWYRQAAGRGLQLLFYSVGIGQISSEVPQNLSASRPQDRQFILSSKKLLLSDSGFYLCAWRDKNTGELFFGEGSRLTVL.